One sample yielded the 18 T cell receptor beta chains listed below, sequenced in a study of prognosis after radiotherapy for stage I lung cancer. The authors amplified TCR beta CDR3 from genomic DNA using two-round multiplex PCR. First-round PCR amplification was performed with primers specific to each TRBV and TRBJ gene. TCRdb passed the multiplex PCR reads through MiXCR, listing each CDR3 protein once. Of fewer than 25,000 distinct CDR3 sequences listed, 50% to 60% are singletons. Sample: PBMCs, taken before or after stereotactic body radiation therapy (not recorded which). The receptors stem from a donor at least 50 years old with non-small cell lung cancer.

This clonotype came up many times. The CDR3: CASQSGLAYEQYF. The CDR3 DNA is TGTGCCAGCCAGAGCGGGCTAGCCTACGAGCAGTACTTC. The chain employs TRBV5-5 and TRBJ2-7; D is perhaps TRBD2 (6 bases). This CDR3 has 13 amino acids. CDR1 is SGHKS and CDR2 is YYEKEE in the germline V gene (reference sequence). V was clipped by 7 bases and J by 2 bases, with 13 bases between them.

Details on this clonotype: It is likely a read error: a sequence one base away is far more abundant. The CDR3 here is CASSFTGTWEAGELFF. CDR3 nucleotide sequence: TGTGCCAGCAGTTTCACCGGGACATGGGAAGCCGGGGAGCTGTTTTTT. The J gene is TRBJ2-2, the V gene TRBV6-1; a possible D gene is TRBD1 (6 bases). The length of the CDR3 is 16 residues. The V end was cut by 5 bases, the J end by 6 bases, with 19 bases between. Germline V gene lookup returns CDR1 MNHNS and CDR2 SASEGT.

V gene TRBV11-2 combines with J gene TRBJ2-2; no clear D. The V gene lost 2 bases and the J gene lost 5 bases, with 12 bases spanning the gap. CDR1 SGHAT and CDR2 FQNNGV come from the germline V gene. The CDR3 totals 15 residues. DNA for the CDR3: TGTGCCAGCAGCTTATTTGCCCAGAAAACCGGGGAGCTGTTTTTT. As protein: CASSLFAQKTGELFF.

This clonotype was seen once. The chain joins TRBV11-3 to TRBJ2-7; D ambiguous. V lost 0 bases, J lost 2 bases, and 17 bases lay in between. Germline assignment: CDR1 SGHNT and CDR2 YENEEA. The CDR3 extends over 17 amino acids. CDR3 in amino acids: CASSLDRWEFSTYEQYF. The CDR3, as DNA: TGTGCCAGCAGCTTAGATCGGTGGGAATTCTCAACCTACGAGCAGTACTTC.

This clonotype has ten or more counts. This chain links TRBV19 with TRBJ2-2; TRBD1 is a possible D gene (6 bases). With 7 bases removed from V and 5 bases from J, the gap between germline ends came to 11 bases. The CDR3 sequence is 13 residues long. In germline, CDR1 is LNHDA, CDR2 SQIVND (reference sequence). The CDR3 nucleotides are TGTGCCAGTACTGTAACAGGGACCGGGGAGCTGTTTTTT. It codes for CASTVTGTGELFF. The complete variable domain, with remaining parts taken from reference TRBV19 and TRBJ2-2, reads DGGITQSPKYLFRKEGQNVTLSCEQNLNHDAMYWYRQDPGQGLRLIYYSQIVNDFQKGDIAEGYSVSREKKESFPLTVTSAQKNPTAFYLCASTVTGTGELFFGEGSRLTVL.

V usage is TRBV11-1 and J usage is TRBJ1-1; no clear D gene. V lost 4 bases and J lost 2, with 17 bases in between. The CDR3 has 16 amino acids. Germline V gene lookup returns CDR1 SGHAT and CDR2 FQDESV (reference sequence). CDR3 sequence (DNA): TGTGCCAGCAGCTCCCATGGAACAAGACAAAACACTGAAGCTTTCTTT. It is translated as CASSSHGTRQNTEAFF.

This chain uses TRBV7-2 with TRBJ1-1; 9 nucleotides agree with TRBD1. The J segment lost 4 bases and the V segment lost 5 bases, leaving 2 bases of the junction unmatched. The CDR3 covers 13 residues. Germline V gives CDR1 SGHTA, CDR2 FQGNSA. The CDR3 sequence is CASSLTGGTEAFF. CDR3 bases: TGTGCCAGCAGCCTGACAGGGGGCACTGAAGCTTTCTTT.

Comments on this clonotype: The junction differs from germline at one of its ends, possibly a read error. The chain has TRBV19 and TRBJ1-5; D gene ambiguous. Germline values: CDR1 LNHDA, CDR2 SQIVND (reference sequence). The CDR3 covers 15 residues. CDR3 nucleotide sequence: TGTGCCAGTAGTAGCGGTGGGTATAGCAATCATCCCCAGCATTTT. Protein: CASSSGGYSNHPQHF.

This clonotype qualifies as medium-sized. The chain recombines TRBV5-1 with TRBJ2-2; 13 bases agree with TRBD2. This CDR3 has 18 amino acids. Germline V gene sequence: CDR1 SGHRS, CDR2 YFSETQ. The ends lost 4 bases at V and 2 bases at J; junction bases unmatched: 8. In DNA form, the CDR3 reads TGCGCCAGCAGCAAAGGGACTAGCGGGACGACTAACACCGGGGAGCTGTTTTTT. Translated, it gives CASSKGTSGTTNTGELFF.

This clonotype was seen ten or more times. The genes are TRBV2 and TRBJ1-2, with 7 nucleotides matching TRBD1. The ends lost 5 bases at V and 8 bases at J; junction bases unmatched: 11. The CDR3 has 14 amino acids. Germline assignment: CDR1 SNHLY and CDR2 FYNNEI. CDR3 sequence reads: CASSSDRPREGYTF. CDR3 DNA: TGTGCCAGCAGTTCGGACAGGCCCAGGGAAGGCTACACCTTC.

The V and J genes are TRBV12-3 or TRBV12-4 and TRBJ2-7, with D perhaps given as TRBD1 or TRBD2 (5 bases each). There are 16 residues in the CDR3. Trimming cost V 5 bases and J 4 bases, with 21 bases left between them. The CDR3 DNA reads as TGTGCCAGCAGTCTCCGGGGCCGAGGAGGATCTTACGAGCAGTACTTC. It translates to CASSLRGRGGSYEQYF.

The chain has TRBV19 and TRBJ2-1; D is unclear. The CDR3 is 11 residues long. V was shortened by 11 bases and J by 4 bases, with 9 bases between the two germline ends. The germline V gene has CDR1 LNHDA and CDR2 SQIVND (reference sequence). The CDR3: CAVESYNEQFF. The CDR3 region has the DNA TGTGCCGTGGAGAGTTACAATGAGCAGTTCTTC.

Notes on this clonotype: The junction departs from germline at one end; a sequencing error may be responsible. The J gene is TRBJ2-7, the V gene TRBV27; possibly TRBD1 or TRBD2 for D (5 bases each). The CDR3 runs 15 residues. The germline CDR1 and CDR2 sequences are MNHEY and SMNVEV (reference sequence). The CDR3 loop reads CASRGWGIWGYDQYF. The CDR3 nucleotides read TGTGCCAGCAGGGGTTGGGGGATCTGGGGTTACGATCAGTACTTC.

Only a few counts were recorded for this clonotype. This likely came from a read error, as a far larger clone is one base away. The CDR3, as DNA: TGTGCCAGCAGCTCCTGGGAGGACAATGAGCAGTACTTC. Protein: CASSSWEDNEQYF. The chain combines TRBV11-2 with TRBJ2-7; a weak D match, TRBD2 (6 bases). The CDR3 contains 13 residues. Germline assignment: CDR1 SGHAT and CDR2 FQNNGV. Trimming cost V 4 bases and J 7 bases, with 14 bases left between them.

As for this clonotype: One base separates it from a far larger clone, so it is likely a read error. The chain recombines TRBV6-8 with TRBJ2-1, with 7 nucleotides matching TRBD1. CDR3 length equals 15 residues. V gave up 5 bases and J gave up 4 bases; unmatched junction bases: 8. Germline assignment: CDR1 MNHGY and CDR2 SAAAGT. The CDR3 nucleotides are TGTGCCAGCAGTATGGGGACAGTAAGGTACAATGAGCAGTTCTTC. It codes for CASSMGTVRYNEQFF.

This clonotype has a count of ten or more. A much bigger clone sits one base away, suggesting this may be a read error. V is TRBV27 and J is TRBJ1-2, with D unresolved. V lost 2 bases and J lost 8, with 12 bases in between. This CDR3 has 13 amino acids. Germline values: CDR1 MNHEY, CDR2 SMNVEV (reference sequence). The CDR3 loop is CASSLNREWGYTF. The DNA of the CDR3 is TGTGCCAGCAGTTTAAACCGGGAGTGGGGCTACACCTTC.

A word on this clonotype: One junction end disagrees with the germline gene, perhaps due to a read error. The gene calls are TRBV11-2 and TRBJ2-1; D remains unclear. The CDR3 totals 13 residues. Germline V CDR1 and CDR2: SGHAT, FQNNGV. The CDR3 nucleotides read TGTGCCAGCGGCTTAAGTGGTTGGAGTTTTCAGTTCTTC. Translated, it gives CASGLSGWSFQFF.

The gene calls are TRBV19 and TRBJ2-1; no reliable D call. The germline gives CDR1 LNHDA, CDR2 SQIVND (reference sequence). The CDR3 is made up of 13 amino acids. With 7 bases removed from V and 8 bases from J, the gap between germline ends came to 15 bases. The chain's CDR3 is CASNACVWDEQFF. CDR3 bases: TGTGCCAGTAATGCGTGTGTTTGGGATGAGCAGTTCTTC.